Below, 24 T cell receptor beta chains from the same sample are listed, as sequenced in a study of blood T cell repertoires in COVID-19. Data came from immunoSEQ multiplex PCR; TCRdb stores just in-frame clones and leaves some out. The table has more than 120,000 clones, about nine tenths seen once. Sample: peripheral blood. These receptors all come from a man in his forties or fifties who had recovered from COVID-19.

This sequence joins TRBV6-6 and TRBJ2-1, with D possibly matching TRBD1 (7 bases). Per the germline V gene, CDR1 is MNHNY and CDR2 is SVGAGI (reference sequence). The V end lost 2 bases, the J end lost 8 bases, and 16 bases lay between the germline ends. This CDR3 is 15 amino acids long. CDR3 loop: CASSYPTTGRYEQFF. In nucleotides, the CDR3 is TGTGCCAGCAGTTACCCGACGACAGGGAGGTATGAGCAGTTCTTC.

The rearrangement uses TRBV6-1 and TRBJ2-5; the match to TRBD1 covers 7 bases. CDR1 and CDR2 from the germline V gene are MNHNS and SASEGT. The junction had 3 bases not matched to a gene; V was cut back by 1 base and J by 1 base. CDR3 length: 15 residues. This CDR3 is CASSEVPGGQETQYF. The CDR3 DNA reads TGTGCCAGCAGTGAAGTCCCAGGGGGCCAAGAGACCCAGTACTTC.

The chain uses TRBV7-2 and TRBJ1-2; D gene unclear. The CDR3 has 14 residues. The germline CDR1 and CDR2 sequences are SGHTA and FQGNSA. Trimming removed 7 bases from V and 5 bases from J, with 17 bases in between. This CDR3 reads CASKLSLNSYGYTF. CDR3 bases: TGTGCCAGCAAATTATCCCTCAACTCATATGGCTACACCTTC.

This clone has a single count. The gene calls are TRBV9 and TRBJ1-1, with 9 positions matching TRBD1. The CDR3 loop spans 14 amino acids. Per germline, CDR1 SGDLS and CDR2 YYNGEE. V lost 3 bases to trimming and J lost 3 bases; unmatched junction nucleotides: 3. The CDR3 loop reads CASSAGQGDTEAFF. The CDR3 DNA sequence: TGTGCCAGCAGCGCGGGACAGGGCGACACTGAAGCTTTCTTT.

This clone was detected only once. This chain joins TRBV7-2 and TRBJ1-6; tentatively, D is TRBD1 (6 bases). CDR3 length: 14 amino acids. V shed 2 bases and J shed 5 bases, with 7 bases lying between them. Germline V gene data show CDR1 as SGHTA and CDR2 as FQGNSA. In DNA, the CDR3 is TGTGCCAGCAGCTTAAACAGGGATAATTCACCCCTCCACTTT. This gives the protein CASSLNRDNSPLHF.

The V gene is TRBV30, the J gene TRBJ1-4; 7 nucleotides align to TRBD1. Germline CDR1 and CDR2: GTSNPN and SVGIG (reference sequence). This CDR3 comprises 14 residues. V was pared by 3 bases and J by 0 bases, with 1 base of the junction left unmatched. The CDR3 reads CAWRGQATNEKLFF. The CDR3 nucleotides read TGTGCCTGGAGAGGACAGGCAACTAATGAAAAACTGTTTTTT.

V gene TRBV6-5 combines with J gene TRBJ1-2; D uncertain. CDR1 and CDR2 (germline): MNHEY, SVGAGI. The CDR3 runs to 15 residues. V lost 5 bases to trimming and J lost 2 bases, with 15 bases between them. Written as DNA, the CDR3 is TGTGCCAGCAGTAGGTCGCTGCGGGGAAACTATGGCTACACCTTC. Its translation: CASSRSLRGNYGYTF.

The chain recombines TRBV21-1 with TRBJ1-5. TRBV21-1 is termed a pseudogene. CDR3 length: 17 amino acids. CDR3 protein: CASSKAVQGGSNQPQHF. CDR3 in DNA: TGTGCCAGCAGCAAAGCTGTCCAGGGAGGAAGCAATCAGCCCCAGCATTTT.

This sequence joins TRBV7-3 and TRBJ2-3; the match to TRBD2 covers 9 bases. From germline, CDR1 is SGHTA and CDR2 FQGTGA. The ends lost 0 bases at V and 1 base at J; junction bases unmatched: 2. This CDR3 is built from 16 residues. CDR3 sequence reads: CASSLTASGGTDTQYF. CDR3 DNA: TGTGCCAGCAGCTTAACGGCTAGCGGGGGCACAGATACGCAGTATTTT.

This clone has just one count. The V and J genes are TRBV18 and TRBJ2-3, with D possibly TRBD1 on 6 matching bases. V was pared by 4 bases and J by 0 bases, with 11 bases between. Germline V CDR1 and CDR2: KGHSH, LQKENI. The CDR3 totals 15 residues. The CDR3 is CASSLGQISTDTQYF. DNA for the CDR3: TGTGCCAGCTCACTTGGACAGATTAGCACAGATACGCAGTATTTT.

V is TRBV30 and J is TRBJ1-5; 7 nucleotides match TRBD1. V was clipped by 2 bases and J by 3 bases; unmatched bases: 7. The V gene's germline CDR1 is GTSNPN and CDR2 SVGIG (reference sequence). The CDR3 totals 15 residues. CDR3 residues: CAWSNRQGVNQPQHF. CDR3 nucleotides: TGTGCCTGGAGTAATAGACAGGGAGTCAATCAGCCCCAGCATTTT.

This clone was seen more than once but under ten times. The chain has TRBV7-3 and TRBJ1-1, with TRBD1 matching 9 bases. Germline lookup yields CDR1 SGHTA and CDR2 FQGTGA. The CDR3 consists of 16 residues. V shed 2 bases and J 1 base; nucleotides not matched to a gene: 5. This CDR3 reads CASSLGSTGGNTEAFF. CDR3 nucleotides: TGTGCCAGCAGCTTAGGTTCGACAGGGGGGAACACTGAAGCTTTCTTT.

The genes are TRBV18 and TRBJ2-3; D might be TRBD2 (5 bases). CDR1 and CDR2 (germline): KGHSH, LQKENI. V was clipped by 6 bases and J by 9 bases, with 10 bases between them. The CDR3 totals 11 residues. The CDR3 is CASSEERTQYF. For the CDR3, the DNA is TGTGCCAGCTCTGAGGAGCGGACGCAGTATTTT. Filled out from reference TRBV18 and TRBJ2-3, the complete variable domain reads NAGVMQNPRHLVRRRGQEARLRCSPMKGHSHVYWYRQLPEEGLKFMVYLQKENIIDESGMPKERFSAEFPKEGPSILRIQQVVRGDSAAYFCASSEERTQYFGPGTRLTVL.

This chain uses TRBV6-2 or TRBV6-3 with TRBJ2-5, with 7 bases lining up with TRBD2. The CDR3 has 16 amino acids. Unmatched junction bases numbered 9, after V lost 5 bases and J lost 0 bases. Germline V gene sequence: CDR1 MNHEY, CDR2 SVGEGT. This chain's CDR3 is CASSQRDGGYQETQYF. The CDR3 DNA is TGTGCCAGCAGTCAACGGGACGGGGGGTACCAAGAGACCCAGTACTTC.

This sequence joins TRBV6-2 or TRBV6-3 and TRBJ2-3; TRBD2 agrees at 9 bases. The CDR3 contains 15 residues. The germline gives CDR1 MNHEY, CDR2 SVGEGT. The V segment lost 5 bases and the J segment 2 bases; nucleotides outside the gene matches: 5. The CDR3: CASSPKRGDTDTQYF. CDR3 coding DNA: TGTGCCAGCAGTCCGAAGCGGGGGGACACAGATACGCAGTATTTT.

The J gene is TRBJ2-2, the V gene TRBV24-1, with 8 bases lining up with TRBD2. Germline loops: CDR1 KGHDR, CDR2 SFDVKD. This CDR3 contains 16 residues. V trimming: 7 bases; J trimming: 0 bases; junction bases outside the gene matches: 6. The CDR3 bases are TGTGCCACCAGCGAAACTAGCGGCTCGAACACCGGGGAGCTGTTTTTT. Its protein is CATSETSGSNTGELFF.

The V and J genes are TRBV11-3 and TRBJ2-7; no reliable D call. CDR1 is SGHNT and CDR2 is YENEEA in the germline V gene. V was pared by 5 bases and J by 6 bases, with 11 bases between. The length of the CDR3 is 12 residues. The CDR3, as DNA: TGTGCCAGCAGCATCTCCGGTAGCGAGCAGTACTTC. Amino acid sequence: CASSISGSEQYF.

The chain recombines TRBV2 with TRBJ1-4, with D possibly matching TRBD1 (5 bases). CDR1 is SNHLY, CDR2 FYNNEI, per germline. V was trimmed by 2 bases and J by 2 bases, leaving 9 bases between them. The CDR3 length is 15 residues. Here the CDR3 reads CASSENGGTNEKLFF. The CDR3, as DNA: TGTGCCAGCAGTGAAAATGGGGGGACTAATGAAAAACTGTTTTTT.

The chain couples TRBV5-4 to TRBJ2-3; TRBD2 matches at 8 bases. V dropped 5 bases and J dropped 1; count of bases not matched to a gene: 3. Germline CDR1 and CDR2: SGHNT and YYREEE (reference sequence). This CDR3 is 14 amino acids long. CDR3 in DNA: TGTGCCAGCAGATTAGCGGGGCGCACAGATACGCAGTATTTT. This codes for CASRLAGRTDTQYF.

This chain uses TRBV18 with TRBJ1-3; 7 bases line up with TRBD1. Germline-derived CDR1 and CDR2 are KGHSH and LQKENI. This CDR3 contains 15 residues. Unmatched junction bases numbered 4, after V lost 5 bases and J lost 0 bases. The CDR3: CASSIGQVSGNTIYF. The CDR3 DNA follows: TGTGCCAGCTCAATCGGACAGGTCTCTGGAAACACCATATATTTT.

The rearrangement uses TRBV7-8 and TRBJ1-3, with 7 bases fitting TRBD1. In germline, CDR1 is SGHVS, CDR2 FQNEAQ. The CDR3 totals 17 residues. V was clipped by 5 bases and J by 2 bases; unmatched bases: 12. CDR3 in DNA: TGTGCCAGCAGCCCAAAGGTCAGGGGGTTTCCTGGAAACACCATATATTTT. As protein: CASSPKVRGFPGNTIYF.

The gene calls are TRBV3-1 (or the pseudogene TRBV3-2) and TRBJ1-1, with D possibly matching TRBD1 (6 bases). The CDR3 has 15 residues. Trimming stripped 4 bases from V and 4 bases from J, with 16 bases between. The germline gives CDR1 LGHDT, CDR2 YNNKEL (reference sequence). CDR3 sequence reads: CASSPRGGLGTEAFF. CDR3 in DNA: TGTGCCAGCAGCCCCCGGGGGGGGCTGGGCACTGAAGCTTTCTTT.

This rearrangement joins TRBV6-5 to TRBJ1-2; 8 nucleotides line up with TRBD1. Unmatched junction bases numbered 12, after V lost 6 bases and J lost 6 bases. CDR3 length: 15 residues. The V gene's germline CDR1 is MNHEY and CDR2 SVGAGI. The CDR3 DNA is TGTGCCAGCAGACTGACAGGGGAGTCTGGGGATGGCTACACCTTC. Translation gives CASRLTGESGDGYTF.

The rearrangement joins TRBV5-6 to TRBJ1-2, with unresolved D. The CDR3 totals 12 residues. Germline values: CDR1 SGHDT, CDR2 YYEEEE. Trimming removed 1 base at V and 7 bases at J, with 8 bases between. Here the CDR3 DNA reads TGTGCCAGCAGCTTGTCCGAAGCTGGCTACACCTTC. Protein: CASSLSEAGYTF.